This T cell receptor (beta chain) was obtained from a study of HIV-infected patients and healthy controls. At least ten counts were recorded for this clonotype. This CDR3 spans 14 amino acids. Per germline, CDR1 DFQATT and CDR2 SNEGSKA (reference sequence). With 6 bases clipped from V and 3 bases from J, the junction kept 7 bases outside the gene matches. Alpha and beta constant-region primers primed reverse transcription of around 550 ng RNA. Using multiplexing indices, alpha and beta chain libraries were generated apart by chain-specific third strand synthesis. TCRdb passed the 5' RACE reads through MiXCR, listing each CDR3 protein once. The sample contains about 10,000 distinct CDR3 sequences, 7% to 9% of which appear only once. The repertoire came from unfractionated whole blood and reflected all unsorted peripheral T cells.

Sequenced material: blood. This receptor was obtained from an adult in good health. The chain recombines TRBV20-1 with TRBJ2-2; 7 bases line up with TRBD1. The CDR3 region has the DNA TGCAGTGCCAACGACAGGGTCGACACCGGGGAGCTGTTTTTT. This translates into CSANDRVDTGELFF.